Below, 18 T cell receptor beta chains from the same sample are listed, as sequenced in a study of T cells in Graves' hyperthyroidism and ophthalmopathy. The TCR beta CDR3 regions underwent amplification using RNA transcripts as the source. The HTBI primer set served for first-round RT-PCR of the TCR CDR3. Each CDR3 protein gets one entry after TCRdb re-called the multiplex PCR reads with MiXCR. The sample lists about 680,000 distinct CDR3 sequences, around a third occurring once. Material for sequencing was blood. The source is a middle-aged woman with Graves' hyperthyroidism.

The genes are TRBV5-5 and TRBJ2-7, with 9 bases lining up with TRBD2. Germline values: CDR1 SGHKS, CDR2 YYEKEE (reference sequence). CDR3 length: 17 amino acids. The junction had 15 bases not matched to a gene; V was cut back by 1 base and J by 7 bases. Here the CDR3 reads CASSLRSSGTPLVEQYF. The CDR3, as DNA: TGTGCCAGCAGCTTGAGGTCTAGCGGGACCCCTCTGGTGGAGCAGTACTTC. Full variable domain (outside the CDR3, taken from reference TRBV5-5 and TRBJ2-7): DAGVTQSPTHLIKTRGQQVTLRCSPISGHKSVSWYQQVLGQGPQFIFQYYEKEERGRGNFPDRFSARQFPNYSSELNVNALLLGDSALYLCASSLRSSGTPLVEQYFGPGTRLTVT.

The CDR3 spells CSAQASGIAYEQYF. The CDR3 DNA sequence: TGCAGTGCTCAGGCTAGCGGGATAGCCTACGAGCAGTACTTC. The chain joins TRBV20-1 to TRBJ2-7; 9 nucleotides match TRBD2. The CDR3 length is 14 residues. Unmatched junction bases numbered 7, after V lost 5 bases and J lost 2 bases. Germline assignment: CDR1 DFQATT and CDR2 SNEGSKA (reference sequence).

Regarding this clonotype: The conserved phenylalanine or tryptophan is not found at the CDR3 terminus, so this likely reflects a read error. V is TRBV12-3 or TRBV12-4 and J is TRBJ1-2; a possible D gene is TRBD1 (5 bases). The ends were cut back, 5 bases at V and 7 bases at J, with 14 bases in the middle. The CDR3 is 13 amino acids. The CDR3 DNA reads TGTGCCAGCAGTCCGGGGACGGGTGCTGGCTACACCCTC. This translates into CASSPGTGAGYTL.

The rearrangement joins TRBV12-3 or TRBV12-4 to TRBJ2-2; TRBD2 agrees at 7 bases. The CDR3 consists of 15 residues. After removal of 2 bases from V and 4 bases from J, the junction contained 4 bases not matched to a gene. CDR3 loop: CASSLLAETTGELFF. The CDR3 nucleotides read TGTGCCAGCAGTTTACTAGCGGAGACCACCGGGGAGCTGTTTTTT.

This clonotype was picked up a small number of times. The genes are TRBV7-2 and TRBJ2-7; 9 nucleotides match TRBD2. CDR1 is SGHTA and CDR2 is FQGNSA in the germline V gene. The CDR3 runs to 18 residues. The junction had 12 bases not matched to a gene; V was cut back by 3 bases and J by 0 bases. For the CDR3, the DNA is TGTGCCAGCAGCTTGGACGGTCCCCGGCGGGAGGGCTCCTACGAGCAGTACTTC. Translating gives CASSLDGPRREGSYEQYF.

The V and J genes are TRBV12-3 or TRBV12-4 and TRBJ2-6; no clear D gene. The length of the CDR3 is 16 residues. Deletions cut 8 bases from V and 0 bases from J, with 14 bases between. The CDR3 DNA is TGTGCCAGCCAGGCTGGGTCTTACTCTGGGGCCAACGTCCTGACTTTC. Translation gives CASQAGSYSGANVLTF.

This clonotype was counted between two and nine times. A read error may produce the germline difference seen at one junction end. The rearrangement links TRBV7-7 to TRBJ2-3, with D perhaps given as TRBD1 or TRBD2 (5 bases each). Germline assignment: CDR1 SSHAT and CDR2 FNYEAQ (reference sequence). CDR3 size: 16 residues. The CDR3 region has the DNA TGTGCTAGCAGCTTAGGAATTGGGGGTACAGCAGATACGCAGTATTTT. Translation gives CASSLGIGGTADTQYF.

This clonotype appeared a few times. V usage is TRBV7-9 and J usage is TRBJ2-7; 14 bases fit TRBD2. V shed 7 bases and J 1 base; nucleotides not matched to a gene: 9. The CDR3 has 17 amino acids. Germline-derived CDR1 and CDR2 are SEHNR and FQNEAQ (reference sequence). Here the CDR3 DNA reads TGTGCCAGCACCAAGGGGACTAGCGGGAGTACTTCCTACGAGCAGTACTTC. This gives the protein CASTKGTSGSTSYEQYF.

J is TRBJ2-7 and V is TRBV27, with D possibly TRBD2 on 5 matching bases. Germline values: CDR1 MNHEY, CDR2 SMNVEV (reference sequence). CDR3 length: 15 residues. Trimming removed 6 bases at V and 0 bases at J, with 15 bases between. The CDR3 DNA sequence: TGTGCCAGCAGGCCGCCCGACTACCGCTCCTACGAGCAGTACTTC. Its protein product is CASRPPDYRSYEQYF.

The chain combines TRBV2 with TRBJ1-1, with D unclear. There are 16 residues in the CDR3. V was clipped by 8 bases and J by 1 base, with 20 bases between them. Germline CDR1 and CDR2: SNHLY and FYNNEI. The CDR3 here is CASSPGVGKGNTEAFF. In DNA form, the CDR3 reads TGTGCCAGCTCACCAGGCGTAGGTAAAGGGAACACTGAAGCTTTCTTT.

This clonotype showed up just a few times. The chain recombines TRBV29-1 with TRBJ2-7, with D tentatively TRBD1 (5 bases). This CDR3 comprises 12 residues. Germline V CDR1 and CDR2: SQVTM, ANQGSEA. Trimming shortened V by 3 bases and J by 2 bases, and 8 bases separated the two germline ends. As DNA, the CDR3 is TGCAGCGTTGACTGGGGCACCTACGAGCAGTACTTC. Residues: CSVDWGTYEQYF.

The CDR3, as DNA: TGTGCCAGTAGTTTAACGCCCGACTCCCTGAACACTGAAGCTTTCTTT. Its protein is CASSLTPDSLNTEAFF. The V and J genes are TRBV19 and TRBJ1-1, with D uncertain. This CDR3 has 16 residues. Germline CDR1 is LNHDA and CDR2 is SQIVND (reference sequence). The V end was cut by 5 bases, the J end by 0 bases, with 16 bases between.

As to this clonotype: One junction end does not reproduce the germline sequence, and a read error may be involved. The V call is TRBV6-5, the J call TRBJ1-4; TRBD1 matches 9 bases. Germline V CDR1 and CDR2: MNHEY, SVGAGI. CDR3 size: 16 residues. CDR3 sequence (DNA): TGTGCCATCAGTTACTCTATCGGGACAGGGAATGAAAAACTGTTTTTT. Encoded protein: CAISYSIGTGNEKLFF.

The gene calls are TRBV25-1 and TRBJ2-5; 10 nucleotides agree with TRBD1. CDR1 and CDR2 (germline): MGHDK, SYGVNS. The V segment lost 4 bases and the J segment 5 bases; nucleotides outside the gene matches: 4. The CDR3 consists of 14 residues. The CDR3 loop reads CASSAKTGGETQYF. For the CDR3, the DNA is TGTGCCAGCAGTGCTAAGACAGGGGGCGAGACCCAGTACTTC.

This clonotype was recorded a few times. This chain connects TRBV6-6 to TRBJ1-5, with 10 positions matching TRBD1. The CDR3 is 15 residues long. V lost 4 bases, J lost 7 bases, and 7 bases stayed unmatched. The V gene's germline CDR1 is MNHNY and CDR2 SVGAGI (reference sequence). The CDR3 here is CASSLTGGAGQPQHF. DNA of the CDR3: TGTGCCAGCAGTTTGACAGGGGGCGCGGGGCAGCCCCAGCATTTT.

V gene TRBV14 combines with J gene TRBJ1-5; D gene ambiguous. CDR1 is SGHDN and CDR2 is FVKESK in the germline V gene. This CDR3 has 19 residues. V lost 0 bases, J lost 1 base, and 19 bases lay in between. The CDR3 region has the DNA TGTGCCAGCAGCCAAGATCTTAAGGGATGGGTTTCGAGCAATCAGCCCCAGCATTTT. Translating gives CASSQDLKGWVSSNQPQHF.

This clonotype was seen at least ten times. V usage is TRBV9 and J usage is TRBJ2-5; TRBD1 or TRBD2 may be the D gene (6 bases each). CDR3 length equals 15 residues. Germline V gives CDR1 SGDLS, CDR2 YYNGEE. V lost 0 bases, J lost 3 bases, and 12 bases lay in between. CDR3 amino acids: CASSVVGGAEETQYF. DNA for the CDR3: TGTGCCAGCAGCGTAGTGGGGGGCGCGGAAGAGACCCAGTACTTC.

This clonotype was counted a single time. The chain couples TRBV14 to TRBJ1-1; 9 bases are shared with TRBD1. The CDR3 loop spans 18 amino acids. V lost 4 bases to trimming and J lost 0 bases; unmatched junction nucleotides: 12. In germline, CDR1 is SGHDN, CDR2 FVKESK. As DNA, the CDR3 is TGTGCCAGCAGCCCGATTAGACCGGGACAGGGATTGAACACTGAAGCTTTCTTT. Amino acid sequence: CASSPIRPGQGLNTEAFF.